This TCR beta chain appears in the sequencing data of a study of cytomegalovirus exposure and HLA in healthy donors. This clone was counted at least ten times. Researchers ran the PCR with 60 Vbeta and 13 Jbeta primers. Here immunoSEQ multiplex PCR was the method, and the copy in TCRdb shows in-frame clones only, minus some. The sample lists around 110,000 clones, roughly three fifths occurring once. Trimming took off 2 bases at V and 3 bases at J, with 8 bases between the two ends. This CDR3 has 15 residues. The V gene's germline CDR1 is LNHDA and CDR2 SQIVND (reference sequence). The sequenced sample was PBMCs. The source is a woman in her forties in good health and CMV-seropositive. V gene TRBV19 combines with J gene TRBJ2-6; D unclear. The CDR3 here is CASSIMSLGANVLTF. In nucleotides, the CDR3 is TGTGCCAGTAGTATAATGTCTCTTGGGGCCAACGTCCTGACTTTC.